The rows below give T cell receptor beta chains drawn from one sample of a study of CD8+ T cells in alopecia areata. The repertoire was sequenced with immunoSEQ multiplex PCR; TCRdb's copy has only in-frame clones and lacks some. Of some 95,000 clones listed, about 45% are singletons. Input material: CD4+ T cells sorted from blood. These receptors all stem from a human donor with alopecia areata. Both conserved end residues are part of each CDR3. Fields, in order: CDR3 DNA, CDR3 protein, J gene, V gene, clone size, D gene. The D gene is left open where the match is weak. Size is stated for part of the rows, as once, few or many counts, or as a class when the clone is expanded.

CDR3nt: TGCAGCGTTGATCTCAGCACAGATACGCAGTATTTT; CDR3aa: CSVDLSTDTQYF; j_gene: TRBJ2-3; v_gene: TRBV29-1; abundance: few; d_gene: NA
CDR3nt: TGTGCCAGTAGTCCCCGGGGCGCAGGGGGGGACACTGAAGCTTTCTTT; CDR3aa: CASSPRGAGGDTEAFF; j_gene: TRBJ1-1; v_gene: TRBV19; abundance: NA; d_gene: TRBD1
CDR3nt: TGTGCCATCAGTGAGTCGAGGGGAGATCAGCCCCAGCATTTT; CDR3aa: CAISESRGDQPQHF; j_gene: TRBJ1-5; v_gene: TRBV6-5; abundance: NA; d_gene: NA
CDR3nt: TGCAGCGTTGCGCCAGGGAGTGGGGCCTACAATGAGCAGTTCTTC; CDR3aa: CSVAPGSGAYNEQFF; j_gene: TRBJ2-1; v_gene: TRBV29-1; abundance: NA; d_gene: NA
CDR3nt: TGTGCCTGGACCACCGGGACAGGGAGATACTATGGCTACACCTTC; CDR3aa: CAWTTGTGRYYGYTF; j_gene: TRBJ1-2; v_gene: TRBV30; abundance: NA; d_gene: TRBD1
CDR3nt: TGCGCCAGCAGTCAACCAAGAGAAGACGTGTCTGGGGCCAACGTCCTGACTTTC; CDR3aa: CASSQPREDVSGANVLTF; j_gene: TRBJ2-6; v_gene: TRBV23-1; abundance: few; d_gene: NA
CDR3nt: TGTGCCAGCAGATTTCCCCTGGGGACTGAAGCTTTCTTT; CDR3aa: CASRFPLGTEAFF; j_gene: TRBJ1-1; v_gene: TRBV28; abundance: NA; d_gene: NA
CDR3nt: TGCGCCAGCAGCCACCGCCCAATAATTAGCAATCAGCCCCAGCATTTT; CDR3aa: CASSHRPIISNQPQHF; j_gene: TRBJ1-5; v_gene: TRBV4-1; abundance: NA; d_gene: NA
CDR3nt: TGTGCCTGGAGTTTCGCAGGGGTCGGGGCCAACGTCCTGACTTTC; CDR3aa: CAWSFAGVGANVLTF; j_gene: TRBJ2-6; v_gene: TRBV30; abundance: NA; d_gene: NA
CDR3nt: TGTGCCAGCAGCTTGGCGGGGAGCAATGAGCAGTTCTTC; CDR3aa: CASSLAGSNEQFF; j_gene: TRBJ2-1; v_gene: TRBV7-2; abundance: NA; d_gene: NA
CDR3nt: TGCAGCGTTGCGGGGACAGGGACCTACGAGCAGTACTTC; CDR3aa: CSVAGTGTYEQYF; j_gene: TRBJ2-7; v_gene: TRBV29-1; abundance: few; d_gene: TRBD1
CDR3nt: TGTGCCATCAGACGGGACAGGGATCTTTACGAGCAGTACTTC; CDR3aa: CAIRRDRDLYEQYF; j_gene: TRBJ2-7; v_gene: TRBV10-3; abundance: few; d_gene: TRBD1
CDR3nt: TGCAGCGTTAAACCGGGACAGGGGACCCACGAGCAGTACTTC; CDR3aa: CSVKPGQGTHEQYF; j_gene: TRBJ2-7; v_gene: TRBV29-1; abundance: few; d_gene: TRBD1
CDR3nt: TGCAGCGTTGACGGGGGCATTCTTGGCGATGAGCAGTTCTTC; CDR3aa: CSVDGGILGDEQFF; j_gene: TRBJ2-1; v_gene: TRBV29-1; abundance: few; d_gene: NA
CDR3nt: TGCAGCGTTGAAGATAGGCCGGACACTCGCACAGATACGCAGTATTTT; CDR3aa: CSVEDRPDTRTDTQYF; j_gene: TRBJ2-3; v_gene: TRBV29-1; abundance: few; d_gene: NA
CDR3nt: TGCGCCAGCAGCCGGACTAGCGGGGGTTACAATGAGCAGTTCTTC; CDR3aa: CASSRTSGGYNEQFF; j_gene: TRBJ2-1; v_gene: TRBV4-1; abundance: NA; d_gene: TRBD2
CDR3nt: TGTGCCAGCGGACCTCAGAGCGGAAAGGGAAATCAGCCCCAGCATTTT; CDR3aa: CASGPQSGKGNQPQHF; j_gene: TRBJ1-5; v_gene: TRBV28; abundance: NA; d_gene: NA
CDR3nt: TGTGCCAGCAGCCGGGCCGGGACTAGCGGAACCGAGCAGTACTTC; CDR3aa: CASSRAGTSGTEQYF; j_gene: TRBJ2-7; v_gene: TRBV6-5; abundance: NA; d_gene: TRBD2
CDR3nt: TGTGCCAGCTCACCACCTGGGACAGTGTACAATGAGCAGTTCTTC; CDR3aa: CASSPPGTVYNEQFF; j_gene: TRBJ2-1; v_gene: TRBV18; abundance: NA; d_gene: TRBD1
CDR3nt: TGTGCCAGCAGCTTAAGTTCCAGCTACCTCTATGGCTACACCTTC; CDR3aa: CASSLSSSYLYGYTF; j_gene: TRBJ1-2; v_gene: TRBV7-8; abundance: few; d_gene: NA
CDR3nt: TGTGCCAGCAGCTTGGCCCTCGCTGGGGGAACTGAAGCTTTCTTT; CDR3aa: CASSLALAGGTEAFF; j_gene: TRBJ1-1; v_gene: TRBV5-6; abundance: few; d_gene: NA
CDR3nt: TGCAGCGTCTCACAGGGGAACAGGATCGGGGAGCTGTTTTTT; CDR3aa: CSVSQGNRIGELFF; j_gene: TRBJ2-2; v_gene: TRBV29-1; abundance: few; d_gene: TRBD1
CDR3nt: TGTGCCACCGGGGAGGGCGCAGGGGTCTACGAGCAGTACTTC; CDR3aa: CATGEGAGVYEQYF; j_gene: TRBJ2-7; v_gene: TRBV6-6; abundance: NA; d_gene: NA
CDR3nt: TGTGCCTGGAGTGTACTAGGGTCACGGGAGACCCAGTACTTC; CDR3aa: CAWSVLGSRETQYF; j_gene: TRBJ2-5; v_gene: TRBV30; abundance: NA; d_gene: NA
CDR3nt: TGCGCCAGCAGCCAGCCCCCGACTGGCCGGGAGCAGTTCTTC; CDR3aa: CASSQPPTGREQFF; j_gene: TRBJ2-1; v_gene: TRBV4-1; abundance: few; d_gene: NA
CDR3nt: TGTGCCAGCAGCTTAGGGGCAGCTCTAGCCAAAAACATTCAGTACTTC; CDR3aa: CASSLGAALAKNIQYF; j_gene: TRBJ2-4; v_gene: TRBV7-9; abundance: NA; d_gene: NA
CDR3nt: TGCAGCGTTGGGCGGGGGACCTACGAGCAGTACTTC; CDR3aa: CSVGRGTYEQYF; j_gene: TRBJ2-7; v_gene: TRBV29-1; abundance: NA; d_gene: TRBD2
CDR3nt: TGCAGCGTCCCCACCGGCGGGAACTCAGATACGCAGTATTTT; CDR3aa: CSVPTGGNSDTQYF; j_gene: TRBJ2-3; v_gene: TRBV29-1; abundance: NA; d_gene: NA